Each of the 19 T cell receptor beta chains below was sequenced from the same sample in a study of early T cells in non-severe SARS-CoV-2 infection. TCRdb re-called the 5' RACE reads with MiXCR, one entry per CDR3 protein. Among 75,000 to 80,000 distinct CDR3 sequences listed, roughly 16% were seen once. The source material was whole blood. The receptors come from an adult who was a healthcare worker with PCR-confirmed SARS-CoV-2 infection or an uninfected control (not recorded which).

The chain recombines TRBV29-1 with TRBJ2-6, with D possibly TRBD2 on 6 matching bases. V gave up 2 bases and J gave up 0 bases, with 17 bases separating them. Germline V gene data show CDR1 as SQVTM and CDR2 as ANQGSEA. The CDR3 has 18 residues. In DNA, the CDR3 is TGCAGCGTTGAAAACCCGGGGGTAACTTCCTCTGGGGCCAACGTCCTGACTTTC. Its protein product is CSVENPGVTSSGANVLTF.

Of note for this clonotype: One end of the junction is discordant with germline, which a read error may explain. The chain combines TRBV5-5 with TRBJ2-4, with TRBD2 identical over 7 bases. CDR3 length: 17 residues. Germline assignment: CDR1 SGHKS and CDR2 YYEKEE (reference sequence). The CDR3 loop is CVSSRAGAGFAKNIQYF. The CDR3 DNA reads as TGTGTCAGCAGCAGGGCGGGAGCGGGATTTGCCAAAAACATTCAGTACTTC.

Of note for this clonotype: A much bigger clone sits one base away, suggesting this may be a read error. The CDR3 here is CASSSGQSTTCF. Written as DNA, the CDR3 is TGTGCCAGCAGCTCTGGACAATCCACCACTTGCTTC. This rearrangement joins TRBV7-9 to TRBJ2-7; tentative D call: TRBD1 (5 bases). Germline loops: CDR1 SEHNR, CDR2 FQNEAQ (reference sequence). The CDR3 length is 12 residues. Based on the CDR3 plus reference TRBV7-9 and TRBJ2-7, the full variable domain is DTGVSQNPRHKITKRGQNVTFRCDPISEHNRLYWYRQTLGQGPEFLTYFQNEAQLEKSRLLSDRFSAERPKGSFSTLEIQRTEQGDSAMYLCASSSGQSTTCFGPGTRLTVT.

This clonotype has more than one count but fewer than ten. The rearrangement links TRBV7-9 to TRBJ2-3; D possibly corresponds to TRBD1 (5 bases). In germline, CDR1 is SEHNR, CDR2 FQNEAQ (reference sequence). CDR3 length: 14 amino acids. Trimming removed 1 base from V and 7 bases from J, with 12 bases in between. The CDR3: CASSLGGRPHTQYF. CDR3 nucleotides: TGTGCCAGCAGCTTAGGGGGCAGACCACATACGCAGTATTTT. Supplemented by reference TRBV7-9 and TRBJ2-3, the full variable domain reads DTGVSQNPRHKITKRGQNVTFRCDPISEHNRLYWYRQTLGQGPEFLTYFQNEAQLEKSRLLSDRFSAERPKGSFSTLEIQRTEQGDSAMYLCASSLGGRPHTQYFGPGTRLTVL.

As DNA, the CDR3 is TGCAGTGCTTGGGGGGGACTAGCGGCGTCCGAGCAGTACTTC. Residues: CSAWGGLAASEQYF. The chain joins TRBV20-1 to TRBJ2-7; 11 positions match TRBD2. V was pared by 5 bases and J by 6 bases, with 9 bases of the junction left unmatched. There are 14 residues in the CDR3. Looked up from germline, CDR1 is DFQATT and CDR2 is SNEGSKA (reference sequence).

The rearrangement uses TRBV11-2 and TRBJ1-1, with TRBD1 matching 7 bases. J gave up 3 bases and V 2 bases, and 18 bases lay outside the gene matches. Germline CDR1 SGHAT, CDR2 FQNNGV. The CDR3 runs 19 residues. CDR3 in DNA: TGTGCCAGCAGCTTATCCGGCGGTAGGGGGCTGAGGATGGACACTGAAGCTTTCTTT. Protein: CASSLSGGRGLRMDTEAFF.

This clonotype was seen a handful of times. The V call is TRBV29-1, the J call TRBJ1-5, with 8 bases identical to TRBD1. Germline trimming cut 6 bases from V and 7 bases from J; bases unmatched to any gene: 5. The length of the CDR3 is 12 residues. Germline assignment: CDR1 SQVTM and CDR2 ANQGSEA. CDR3 region: CSVGTGGQPQHF. CDR3 in DNA: TGCAGCGTAGGGACAGGTGGGCAGCCCCAGCATTTT.

In its sample, this clonotype was seen a few times. The gene calls are TRBV7-6 and TRBJ2-5; possibly TRBD1 or TRBD2 for D (5 bases each). V gave up 1 base and J gave up 7 bases, with 16 bases separating them. Germline values: CDR1 SGHVS, CDR2 FNYEAQ. The CDR3 runs to 15 residues. The chain's CDR3 is CASSLGLRDGGTQYF. The CDR3 nucleotides read TGTGCCAGCAGCTTAGGACTAAGGGACGGTGGGACCCAGTACTTC.

This clonotype was seen a handful of times. This chain links TRBV5-1 with TRBJ2-7; 10 bases match TRBD2. Per the germline V gene, CDR1 is SGHRS and CDR2 is YFSETQ. Trimming at V came to 1 base and at J to 2 bases, leaving 0 bases not matched to a gene. The CDR3 is 14 amino acids. CDR3 amino acids: CASSLLAGAYEQYF. The CDR3 DNA follows: TGCGCCAGCAGCTTGCTAGCGGGAGCCTACGAGCAGTACTTC.

This clonotype was seen only a few times. The V gene is TRBV11-2, the J gene TRBJ2-1, with a tentative D call TRBD2 (6 bases). From germline, CDR1 is SGHAT and CDR2 FQNNGV. The CDR3 is 14 residues long. Between the trimmed V and J ends, which lost 1 base and 4 bases, there was a span of 8 bases. The CDR3 sequence is CASSLVGGYNEQFF. The DNA for the CDR3 is TGTGCCAGCAGCTTAGTGGGGGGTTACAATGAGCAGTTCTTC.

The chain couples TRBV28 to TRBJ2-4; 8 nucleotides agree with TRBD1. V trimming: 6 bases; J trimming: 1 base; junction bases outside the gene matches: 11. Germline V gene lookup returns CDR1 MDHEN and CDR2 SYDVKM. This CDR3 spans 17 amino acids. Written as DNA, the CDR3 is TGTGCCAGCAGACCCTCGACAGGGGATAAGGCCAAAAACATTCAGTACTTC. This gives the protein CASRPSTGDKAKNIQYF.

This chain connects TRBV20-1 to TRBJ2-3, with D possibly being TRBD2 (6 bases). The CDR3 is 17 residues long. V lost 3 bases and J 5 bases, leaving 24 bases between the germline ends. Germline V gene sequence: CDR1 DFQATT, CDR2 SNEGSKA (reference sequence). The CDR3 sequence: CSASRLVPVGRRDTQYF. The CDR3 coding sequence is TGCAGTGCTAGCAGGCTGGTGCCGGTGGGGAGGAGAGATACGCAGTATTTT.

This clonotype was detected a few times. The gene calls are TRBV29-1 and TRBJ1-2; the match to TRBD1 covers 12 bases. J lost 7 bases, V lost 7 bases, and 13 bases had no gene match. This CDR3 has 15 amino acids. Germline lookup yields CDR1 SQVTM and CDR2 ANQGSEA. CDR3 DNA sequence: TGCAGCGCCGGGGCCTCGGGACAGGGGGCAGGTGGCTACACCTTC. Its protein is CSAGASGQGAGGYTF. Filled out from reference TRBV29-1 and TRBJ1-2, the complete variable domain reads SAVISQKPSRDICQRGTSLTIQCQVDSQVTMMFWYRQQPGQSLTLIATANQGSEATYESGFVIDKFPISRPNLTFSTLTVSNMSPEDSSIYLCSAGASGQGAGGYTFGSGTRLTVV.

Only a few counts were recorded for this clonotype. The rearrangement joins TRBV12-3 or TRBV12-4 to TRBJ2-1; D is perhaps TRBD1 or TRBD2 (6 bases each). The CDR3 runs to 14 residues. The V gene lost 7 bases and the J gene lost 4 bases, with 14 bases spanning the gap. Written as DNA, the CDR3 is TGTGCCAGCACCCGAGGGGGGCAATACAATGAGCAGTTCTTC. This sequence encodes CASTRGGQYNEQFF.

This clonotype appeared many times. The chain combines TRBV27 with TRBJ2-7; perhaps TRBD2 as D (6 bases). The CDR3 length is 15 residues. Deletions cut 5 bases from V and 4 bases from J, with 18 bases between. From germline, CDR1 is MNHEY and CDR2 SMNVEV (reference sequence). This CDR3 is CASSPSPRGGYEQYF. For the CDR3, the DNA is TGTGCCAGCAGTCCCTCCCCCCGTGGGGGGTACGAGCAGTACTTC.

The chain joins TRBV5-1 to TRBJ1-5; 10 nucleotides align to TRBD1. Germline V gene lookup returns CDR1 SGHRS and CDR2 YFSETQ. J lost 5 bases, V lost 4 bases, and 6 bases had no gene match. The CDR3 spans 15 residues. DNA of the CDR3: TGCGCCAGCAGCCCAGGGACAGGGGACCATCAGCCCCAGCATTTT. It specifies CASSPGTGDHQPQHF.

The chain links TRBV5-1 to TRBJ2-1; 7 nucleotides match TRBD2. Trimming removed 0 bases from V and 1 base from J; junction bases left unmatched: 10. This CDR3 has 18 residues. CDR1 and CDR2 (germline): SGHRS, YFSETQ. The DNA of the CDR3 is TGCGCCAGCAGCTTGGCCCCTTCGGGGCGGGGGTCCTACAATGAGCAGTTCTTC. Its protein is CASSLAPSGRGSYNEQFF.

In nucleotides, the CDR3 is TGTGCCAGCAGCTTTGTGCGGCAGGGGGAGAAGTATTTT. This translates into CASSFVRQGEKYF. The chain recombines TRBV11-2 with TRBJ2-3; TRBD1 matches 7 bases. The length of the CDR3 is 13 residues. Germline CDR1 reads SGHAT; CDR2 reads FQNNGV. The trim removed 3 bases at V and 13 bases at J, leaving 10 bases unmatched. The full variable domain, completed using reference TRBV11-2 and TRBJ2-3, is EAGVAQSPRYKIIEKRQSVAFWCNPISGHATLYWYQQILGQGPKLLIQFQNNGVVDDSQLPKDRFSAERLKGVDSTLKIQPAKLEDSAVYLCASSFVRQGEKYFGPGTRLTVL.

The rearrangement uses TRBV19 and TRBJ2-1; TRBD1 agrees at 7 bases. Looked up from germline, CDR1 is LNHDA and CDR2 is SQIVND (reference sequence). The CDR3 totals 17 residues. V lost 2 bases, J lost 4 bases, and 11 bases stayed unmatched. The chain's CDR3 is CASSIRLITGEYNEQFF. CDR3 in DNA: TGTGCCAGTAGTATAAGGCTGATAACAGGGGAATACAATGAGCAGTTCTTC.